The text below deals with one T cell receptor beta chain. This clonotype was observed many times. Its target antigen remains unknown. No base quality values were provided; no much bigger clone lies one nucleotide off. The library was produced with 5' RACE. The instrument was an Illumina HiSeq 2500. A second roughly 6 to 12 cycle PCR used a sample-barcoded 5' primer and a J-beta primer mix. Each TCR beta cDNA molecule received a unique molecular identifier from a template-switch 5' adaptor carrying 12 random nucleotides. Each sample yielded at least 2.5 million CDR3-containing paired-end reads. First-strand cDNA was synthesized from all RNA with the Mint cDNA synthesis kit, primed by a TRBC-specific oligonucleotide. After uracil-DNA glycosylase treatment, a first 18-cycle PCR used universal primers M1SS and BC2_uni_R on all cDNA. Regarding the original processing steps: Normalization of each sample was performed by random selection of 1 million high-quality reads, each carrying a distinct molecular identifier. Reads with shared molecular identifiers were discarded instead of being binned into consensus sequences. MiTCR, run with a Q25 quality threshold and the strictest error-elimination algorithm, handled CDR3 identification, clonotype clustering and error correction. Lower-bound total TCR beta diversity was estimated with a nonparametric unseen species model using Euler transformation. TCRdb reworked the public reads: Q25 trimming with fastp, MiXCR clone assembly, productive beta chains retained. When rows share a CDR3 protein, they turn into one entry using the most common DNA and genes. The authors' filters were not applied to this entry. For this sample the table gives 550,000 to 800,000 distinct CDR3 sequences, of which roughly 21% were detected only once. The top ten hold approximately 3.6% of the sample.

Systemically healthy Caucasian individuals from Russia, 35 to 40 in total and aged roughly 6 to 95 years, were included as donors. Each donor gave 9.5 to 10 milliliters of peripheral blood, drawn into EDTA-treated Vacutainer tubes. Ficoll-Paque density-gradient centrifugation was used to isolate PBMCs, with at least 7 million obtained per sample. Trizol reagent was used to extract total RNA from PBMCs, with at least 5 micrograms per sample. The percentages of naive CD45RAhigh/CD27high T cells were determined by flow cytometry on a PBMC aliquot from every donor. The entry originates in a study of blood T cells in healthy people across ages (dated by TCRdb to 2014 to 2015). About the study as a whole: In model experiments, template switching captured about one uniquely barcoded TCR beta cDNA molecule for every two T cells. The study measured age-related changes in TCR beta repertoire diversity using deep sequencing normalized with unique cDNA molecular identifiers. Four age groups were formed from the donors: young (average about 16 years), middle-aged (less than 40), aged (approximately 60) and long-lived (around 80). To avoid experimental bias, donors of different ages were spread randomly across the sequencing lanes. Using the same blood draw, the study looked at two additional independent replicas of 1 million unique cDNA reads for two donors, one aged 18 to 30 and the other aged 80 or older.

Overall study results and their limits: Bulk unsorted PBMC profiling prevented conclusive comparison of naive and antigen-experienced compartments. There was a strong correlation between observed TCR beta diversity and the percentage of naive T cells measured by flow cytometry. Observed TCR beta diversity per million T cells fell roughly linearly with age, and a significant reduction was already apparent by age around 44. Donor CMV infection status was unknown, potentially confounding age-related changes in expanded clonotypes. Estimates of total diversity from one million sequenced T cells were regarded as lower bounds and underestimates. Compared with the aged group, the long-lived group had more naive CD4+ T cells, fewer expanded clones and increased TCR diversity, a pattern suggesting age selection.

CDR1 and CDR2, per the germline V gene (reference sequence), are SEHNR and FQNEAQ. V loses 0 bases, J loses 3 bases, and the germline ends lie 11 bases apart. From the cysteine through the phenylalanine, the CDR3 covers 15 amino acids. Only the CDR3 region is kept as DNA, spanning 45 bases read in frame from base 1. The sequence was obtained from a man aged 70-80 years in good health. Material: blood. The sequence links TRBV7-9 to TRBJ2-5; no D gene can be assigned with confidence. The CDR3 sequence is CASSLAEVLEETQYF. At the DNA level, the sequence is TGTGCCAGCAGCTTAGCTGAGGTCCTAGAAGAGACCCAGTACTTC.